The T cell receptor (beta chain) under discussion was sequenced for a study of neurological immune-mediated disorders. Study results and limitations: CDR3 amino acid sequences found in expanded clones were never shared across subjects, suggesting private repertoires in all groups.

The germline CDR1 and CDR2 sequences are DFQATT and SNEGSKA (reference sequence). This CDR3 comprises 13 residues. The trim removed 1 base at V and 9 bases at J, leaving 7 bases unmatched. To note about this clonotype: Its matching antigen is unknown.

Synthesis of cDNA was performed by 5'RACE using 10-nucleotide random UMIs. TCRdb re-analysed the 5' RACE reads in MiXCR, keeping a single row per CDR3 protein. The sample yields about 70,000 distinct CDR3 sequences, roughly 4.4% seen once. The V call is TRBV20-1, the J call TRBJ2-5, with 8 bases fitting TRBD2. Sequences were obtained from PBMCs. The clonotype was recovered from a woman in her seventies with multiple sclerosis. The CDR3 reads CSARVPAGVAQYF. The CDR3 DNA is TGCAGTGCTAGAGTTCCAGCGGGAGTGGCCCAGTACTTC.